This T cell receptor beta chain was captured by sequencing in a study of T-cell reconstitution after alpha-beta-depleted transplantation in children. This clonotype was detected a few times. Its antigen is as yet unknown. Study results and caveats: Counts and diversity of T cells one year after transplant came mostly from newly produced T cells. Some patients' high day-60 TCRbeta diversity was attributed to recipient cells surviving conditioning. Reportedly, alpha-beta T cells present about two months post-transplant originated from several hundred expanded clones of graft origin.

For TCRbeta, the library was prepared with unique molecular identifiers. MiXCR, applied by TCRdb to the PCR reads, yields one record per CDR3 protein. The sample shows 100,000 or so distinct CDR3 sequences, around 16% of them seen only once. V was pared by 4 bases and J by 5 bases, with 15 bases between. The CDR3 spans 14 residues. Germline values: CDR1 SGHDT, CDR2 YYEEEE. The clonotype was recovered from a male patient aged 2-15 years who had a stem cell transplant for acute lymphoblastic leukemia, so the T cells may come from the graft donor. The gene calls are TRBV5-6 and TRBJ2-5; D may correspond to TRBD1 or TRBD2 (5 bases each). Sequenced material: PBMCs, mostly from graft donor cells, taken 180 days after TCRalphabeta/CD19-depleted stem cell transplant. The DNA of the CDR3 is TGTGCCAGCAGCGTGCCCGAGGGACCGGAGACCCAGTACTTC. Protein product: CASSVPEGPETQYF.